What follows are 28 T cell receptor beta chains derived from one specimen sequenced in a study of blood T cell repertoires in COVID-19. TCRdb keeps only in-frame clones here, not all; method: immunoSEQ multiplex PCR. The sample consists of 200,000 to 250,000 clones, roughly 90% of them appearing once. The sequenced material came from PBMCs or T cells enriched from blood (not recorded which). The receptor source for this set is a young woman who had recovered from COVID-19.

The V and J genes are TRBV7-2 and TRBJ2-3; 7 bases fit TRBD1. CDR1 and CDR2 from the germline V gene are SGHTA and FQGNSA. V trimming: 2 bases; J trimming: 1 base; junction bases outside the gene matches: 12. The CDR3 spans 18 residues. CDR3 sequence reads: CASSLFPHTGAGTDTQYF. CDR3 DNA sequence: TGTGCCAGCAGCTTATTCCCTCATACAGGGGCCGGCACAGATACGCAGTATTTT.

The gene calls are TRBV25-1 and TRBJ1-4; the D gene is possibly TRBD1 (6 bases). The CDR3 spans 14 residues. Trimming removed 6 bases from V and 7 bases from J, with 15 bases in between. Germline V gene lookup returns CDR1 MGHDK and CDR2 SYGVNS. The CDR3 reads CASSAGTIFEKLFF. DNA of the CDR3: TGTGCCAGCAGCGCCGGGACAATTTTTGAAAAACTGTTTTTT. Full variable domain (missing parts from reference TRBV25-1 and TRBJ1-4): EADIYQTPRYLVIGTGKKITLECSQTMGHDKMYWYQQDPGMELHLIHYSYGVNSTEKGDLSSESTVSRIRTEHFPLTLESARPSHTSQYLCASSAGTIFEKLFFGSGTQLSVL.

This chain uses TRBV5-8 with TRBJ1-3; weak D call: TRBD1 (5 bases). Germline V gives CDR1 SGHTS, CDR2 YDEGEE. V was trimmed by 4 bases and J by 1 base, leaving 9 bases between them. The CDR3 is 14 residues long. As DNA, the CDR3 is TGTGCCAGCAGCGGCAGGGTTTCTGGAAACACCATATATTTT. This sequence encodes CASSGRVSGNTIYF.

In nucleotides, the CDR3 is TGTGCCACCAAGACGGCCGGAGGGAAGGAGACCCAGTACTTC. Protein sequence: CATKTAGGKETQYF. The V and J genes are TRBV6-5 and TRBJ2-5; the D gene is possibly TRBD2 (6 bases). The CDR3 sequence is 14 residues long. The V gene's germline CDR1 is MNHEY and CDR2 SVGAGI. V was shortened by 10 bases and J by 5 bases, with 20 bases between the two germline ends.

This clone was counted once. The chain uses TRBV3-1 (or the pseudogene TRBV3-2) and TRBJ1-4; possible D gene TRBD1, 5 bases. CDR1 and CDR2 (germline): LGHDT, YNNKEL (reference sequence). The V end was cut by 4 bases, the J end by 0 bases, with 9 bases between. The CDR3 runs 15 residues. CDR3 bases: TGTGCCAGCAGCCCCCAGGGTACAACTAATGAAAAACTGTTTTTT. It yields the protein CASSPQGTTNEKLFF.

The V and J genes are TRBV28 and TRBJ1-1; 11 positions agree with TRBD1. Germline CDR1 and CDR2: MDHEN and SYDVKM. Unmatched junction bases numbered 9, after V lost 5 bases and J lost 4 bases. This CDR3 is 16 amino acids long. CDR3 residues: CASSGTGTGGGTEAFF. CDR3 DNA sequence: TGTGCCAGCAGTGGGACCGGGACAGGGGGAGGCACTGAAGCTTTCTTT.

The chain is built from TRBV4-1 and TRBJ2-2; TRBD1 matches 10 bases. V shed 2 bases, J shed 2 bases, and the junction held 5 bases outside the gene matches. The CDR3 consists of 17 residues. Germline CDR1 and CDR2: MGHRA and YSYEKL. The CDR3 bases are TGCGCCAGCAGCCAACTTGGGACAGGGGTTAACACCGGGGAGCTGTTTTTT. It is translated as CASSQLGTGVNTGELFF.

The count of this clone is one. The V call is TRBV9, the J call TRBJ1-1; TRBD1 might be the D (5 bases). Germline loops: CDR1 SGDLS, CDR2 YYNGEE. There are 14 residues in the CDR3. V was clipped by 6 bases and J by 5 bases, with 17 bases between them. CDR3 residues: CASTPGTEGTEAFF. CDR3 sequence (DNA): TGTGCCAGCACCCCGGGGACTGAGGGAACTGAAGCTTTCTTT. The complete variable domain, with remaining parts taken from reference TRBV9 and TRBJ1-1, reads DSGVTQTPKHLITATGQRVTLRCSPRSGDLSVYWYQQSLDQGLQFLIQYYNGEERAKGNILERFSAQQFPDLHSELNLSSLELGDSALYFCASTPGTEGTEAFFGQGTRLTVV.

The chain combines TRBV19 with TRBJ1-1; no firm D call. Germline V lookup: CDR1 LNHDA, CDR2 SQIVND (reference sequence). The CDR3 sequence is 14 residues long. V gave up 0 bases and J gave up 1 base, with 6 bases separating them. The CDR3 region has the DNA TGTGCCAGTAGTATAGAAGGAGCGAACACTGAAGCTTTCTTT. Its protein is CASSIEGANTEAFF.

The chain joins TRBV5-8 to TRBJ1-2; the D gene is possibly TRBD1 (6 bases). V lost 1 base and J lost 1, with 11 bases in between. Germline CDR1 reads SGHTS; CDR2 reads YDEGEE. This CDR3 is built from 15 residues. The CDR3 nucleotides read TGTGCCAGCAGCTTGTGGTCAGGGGTTAACTATGGCTACACCTTC. This translates into CASSLWSGVNYGYTF.

The chain has TRBV28 and TRBJ1-3; 9 nucleotides align to TRBD1. Trimming at V came to 9 bases and at J to 3 bases, leaving 24 bases not matched to a gene. The CDR3 runs 20 residues. Germline assignment: CDR1 MDHEN and CDR2 SYDVKM. Here the CDR3 DNA reads TGTGCCAGTAAAAGACTTACTTATAGAGGACAGGGGCCGCATGGAAACACCATATATTTT. Its translation is CASKRLTYRGQGPHGNTIYF.

CDR3 DNA sequence: TGCGCCAGCAGCTGGCTCGGACTCCTCTCTGGGGCCAACGTCCTGACTTTC. Protein sequence: CASSWLGLLSGANVLTF. The chain carries TRBV5-1 and TRBJ2-6; TRBD2 might be the D (5 bases). The CDR3 consists of 17 residues. The germline gives CDR1 SGHRS, CDR2 YFSETQ. Trimming shortened V by 3 bases and J by 0 bases, and 13 bases separated the two germline ends.

The DNA of the CDR3 is TGTGCCAGCAGCCCCTCTCGGTTCTCTGGAAACACCATATATTTT. Amino acids: CASSPSRFSGNTIYF. V usage is TRBV9 and J usage is TRBJ1-3; D is unresolved. V was trimmed by 4 bases and J by 0 bases, leaving 11 bases between them. Per the germline V gene, CDR1 is SGDLS and CDR2 is YYNGEE. CDR3 size: 15 residues.

This clone occurred once. The chain employs TRBV18 and TRBJ1-1; TRBD1 matches 9 bases. With 1 base clipped from V and 6 bases from J, the junction kept 3 bases outside the gene matches. CDR1 is KGHSH, CDR2 LQKENI, per germline. This CDR3 comprises 14 residues. CDR3: CASSPRTGDSEAFF. DNA of the CDR3: TGTGCCAGCTCACCACGGACAGGGGACTCTGAAGCTTTCTTT.

This clone was counted a single time. The V gene is TRBV6-5, the J gene TRBJ1-1, with D possibly TRBD1 on 5 matching bases. The germline gives CDR1 MNHEY, CDR2 SVGAGI. V was shortened by 5 bases and J by 5 bases, with 18 bases between the two germline ends. The CDR3 consists of 15 residues. This CDR3 is CASSKQGGIRTEAFF. As DNA, the CDR3 is TGTGCCAGCAGTAAGCAGGGTGGTATAAGAACTGAAGCTTTCTTT.

The rearrangement links TRBV2 to TRBJ1-5, with D possibly matching TRBD1 (5 bases). The CDR3 sequence is 13 residues long. Germline values: CDR1 SNHLY, CDR2 FYNNEI. V was pared by 4 bases and J by 8 bases, with 12 bases between. In DNA, the CDR3 is TGTGCCAGCAGTGTAGGCAGGGCGGAGCCCCAGCATTTT. Amino acids: CASSVGRAEPQHF.

This sequence joins TRBV7-9 and TRBJ1-1; 10 bases match TRBD1. Germline V gene lookup returns CDR1 SEHNR and CDR2 FQNEAQ (reference sequence). The CDR3 runs to 15 residues. V trimming: 5 bases; J trimming: 5 bases; junction bases outside the gene matches: 8. The CDR3 region is CASSPRDRGRTEAFF. The CDR3, as DNA: TGTGCCAGCAGCCCGCGAGACAGGGGGCGAACTGAAGCTTTCTTT. Filled out from reference TRBV7-9 and TRBJ1-1, the complete variable domain reads DTGVSQNPRHKITKRGQNVTFRCDPISEHNRLYWYRQTLGQGPEFLTYFQNEAQLEKSRLLSDRFSAERPKGSFSTLEIQRTEQGDSAMYLCASSPRDRGRTEAFFGQGTRLTVV.

This chain connects TRBV12-3 or TRBV12-4 to TRBJ2-7; 9 bases fit TRBD1. This CDR3 is built from 13 residues. J gave up 0 bases and V 8 bases, and 2 bases lay outside the gene matches. The CDR3, as DNA: TGTGCCAGCGGGACAGGGAGCTCCTACGAGCAGTACTTC. This translates into CASGTGSSYEQYF.

The rearrangement links TRBV9 to TRBJ2-1; 12 bases are shared with TRBD2. V gave up 3 bases and J gave up 6 bases; unmatched junction bases: 4. The CDR3 runs to 15 residues. Germline V CDR1 and CDR2: SGDLS, YYNGEE. The CDR3 bases are TGTGCCAGCAGCGCCCCGACTAGCGGGAGCAATGAGCAGTTCTTC. It is translated as CASSAPTSGSNEQFF.

This chain connects TRBV4-3 to TRBJ2-1; TRBD2 might be the D (6 bases). The V gene's germline CDR1 is LGHNA and CDR2 YSLEER. CDR3 length: 16 amino acids. V was trimmed by 0 bases and J by 4 bases, leaving 13 bases between them. This CDR3 reads CASSQDRSGRYNEQFF. CDR3 sequence (DNA): TGCGCCAGCAGCCAAGATCGGTCCGGGAGATACAATGAGCAGTTCTTC.

This clone has just a few counts. V gene TRBV9 combines with J gene TRBJ2-2, with 9 bases matching TRBD2. Per germline, CDR1 SGDLS and CDR2 YYNGEE. Trimming at V came to 2 bases and at J to 1 base, leaving 3 bases not matched to a gene. The CDR3 has 16 residues. The CDR3 here is CASSVSGSGNTGELFF. CDR3 coding DNA: TGTGCCAGCAGCGTTAGCGGGAGCGGGAACACCGGGGAGCTGTTTTTT.

V and J are TRBV2 and TRBJ2-7, with TRBD2 identical over 7 bases. The J segment lost 0 bases and the V segment lost 5 bases, leaving 4 bases of the junction unmatched. Looked up from germline, CDR1 is SNHLY and CDR2 is FYNNEI. The CDR3 runs to 14 residues. The CDR3 spells CASSLAGSSYEQYF. In DNA form, the CDR3 reads TGTGCCAGCAGTTTAGCGGGTAGCTCCTACGAGCAGTACTTC.

The rearrangement uses TRBV29-1 and TRBJ2-7; D is undetermined. V shed 2 bases and J shed 0 bases, with 14 bases lying between them. The CDR3 consists of 15 residues. Germline V gives CDR1 SQVTM, CDR2 ANQGSEA. The CDR3 spells CSVEIFLRSSYEQYF. The CDR3, as DNA: TGCAGCGTTGAAATCTTCCTACGTAGCTCCTACGAGCAGTACTTC.

The gene calls are TRBV6-5 and TRBJ2-7, with 7 bases matching TRBD1. Germline V gene sequence: CDR1 MNHEY, CDR2 SVGAGI. The CDR3 spans 15 residues. V shed 2 bases and J 3 bases; nucleotides not matched to a gene: 7. The chain's CDR3 is CASSYEEGAYYEQYF. CDR3 nucleotides: TGTGCCAGCAGTTACGAAGAGGGGGCGTACTACGAGCAGTACTTC.

The rearrangement uses TRBV24-1 and TRBJ2-2; 10 bases agree with TRBD1. CDR1 and CDR2 from the germline V gene are KGHDR and SFDVKD. Losses at the gene ends were 8 bases for V and 3 bases for J; bases not matched to a gene: 2. CDR3 length: 14 residues. The CDR3 sequence: CATTGTGDTGELFF. The CDR3 nucleotides read TGTGCCACCACCGGGACAGGGGACACCGGGGAGCTGTTTTTT.

The rearrangement joins TRBV5-4 to TRBJ1-1; D is unresolved. Germline assignment: CDR1 SGHNT and CDR2 YYREEE (reference sequence). The V gene lost 2 bases and the J gene lost 5 bases, with 10 bases spanning the gap. The CDR3 spans 13 residues. CDR3 in amino acids: CASSFSPGTEAFF. The CDR3 DNA follows: TGTGCCAGCAGCTTTTCACCAGGAACTGAAGCTTTCTTT.

This chain links TRBV29-1 with TRBJ1-2; D gene unclear. The CDR3 is 12 residues long. V was pared by 3 bases and J by 6 bases, with 11 bases between. The germline gives CDR1 SQVTM, CDR2 ANQGSEA. Written as DNA, the CDR3 is TGCAGCGTTGAGCAACAGATGAATGGCTACACCTTC. It yields the protein CSVEQQMNGYTF.

This rearrangement joins TRBV10-3 to TRBJ1-2, with TRBD1 matching over 8 bases. This CDR3 has 15 residues. Germline loops: CDR1 ENHRY, CDR2 SYGVKD. With V trimmed by 3 bases and J by 2 bases, 5 bases remained unmatched. The CDR3 sequence is CAISDGRGPNYGYTF. The CDR3 nucleotides read TGTGCCATCAGTGACGGCAGGGGGCCAAACTATGGCTACACCTTC.